This entry is about one T cell receptor (beta chain). Method: immunoSEQ multiplex PCR; TCRdb's copy keeps in-frame clones and lacks some. The sample lists fewer than 95,000 clones, around four fifths occurring once. Germline values: CDR1 MRHNA, CDR2 SNTAGT. This CDR3 has 14 residues. Trimming shortened V by 4 bases and J by 4 bases, and 12 bases separated the two germline ends. The data derive from a study of control samples from healthy donors and cancer patients. The sequenced sample was blood. The rearrangement uses TRBV6-4 and TRBJ2-3, with a tentative D call TRBD2 (6 bases). This sequence was found in a young man in good health. The CDR3 is CASSVDGGADTQYF. The CDR3 bases are TGTGCCAGCAGTGTGGACGGGGGTGCAGATACGCAGTATTTT.